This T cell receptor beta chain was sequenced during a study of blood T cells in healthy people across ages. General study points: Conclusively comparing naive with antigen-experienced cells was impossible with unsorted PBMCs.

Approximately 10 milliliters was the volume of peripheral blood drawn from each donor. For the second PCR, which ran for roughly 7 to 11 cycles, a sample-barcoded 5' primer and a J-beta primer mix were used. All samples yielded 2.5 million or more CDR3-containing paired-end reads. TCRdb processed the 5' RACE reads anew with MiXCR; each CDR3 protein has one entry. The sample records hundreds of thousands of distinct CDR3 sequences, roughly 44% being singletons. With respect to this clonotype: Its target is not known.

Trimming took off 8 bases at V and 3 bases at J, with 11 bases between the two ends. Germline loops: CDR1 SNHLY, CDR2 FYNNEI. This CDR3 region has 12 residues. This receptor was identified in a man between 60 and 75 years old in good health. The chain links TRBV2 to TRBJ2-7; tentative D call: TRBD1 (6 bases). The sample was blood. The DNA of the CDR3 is TGTGCCAGCGGTTCCAGGGGCTACGAGCAGTACTTC. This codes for CASGSRGYEQYF.